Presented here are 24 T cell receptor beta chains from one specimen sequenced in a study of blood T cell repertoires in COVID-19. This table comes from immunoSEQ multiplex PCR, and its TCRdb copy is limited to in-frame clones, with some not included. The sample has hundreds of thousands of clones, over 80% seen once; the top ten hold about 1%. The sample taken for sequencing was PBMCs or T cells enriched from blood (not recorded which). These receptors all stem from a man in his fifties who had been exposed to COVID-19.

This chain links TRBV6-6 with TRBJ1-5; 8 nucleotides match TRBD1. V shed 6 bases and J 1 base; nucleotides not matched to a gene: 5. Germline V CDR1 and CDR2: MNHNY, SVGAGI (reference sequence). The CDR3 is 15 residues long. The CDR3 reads CASRPPGGSNQPQHF. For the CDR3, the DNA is TGTGCCAGCAGGCCACCAGGGGGCAGCAATCAGCCCCAGCATTTT.

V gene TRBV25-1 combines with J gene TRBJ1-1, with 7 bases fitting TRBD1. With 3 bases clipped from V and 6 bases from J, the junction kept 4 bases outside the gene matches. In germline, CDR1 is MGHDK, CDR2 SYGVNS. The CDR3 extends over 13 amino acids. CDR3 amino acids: CASSDRGKSEAFF. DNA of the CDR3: TGTGCCAGCAGTGACAGGGGGAAATCTGAAGCTTTCTTT.

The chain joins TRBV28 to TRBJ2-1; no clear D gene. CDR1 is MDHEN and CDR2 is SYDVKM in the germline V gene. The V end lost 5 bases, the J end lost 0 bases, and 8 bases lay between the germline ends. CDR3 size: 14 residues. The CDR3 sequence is CASSLLSSYNEQFF. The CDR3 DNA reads TGTGCCAGCAGTCTTTTGAGCTCCTACAATGAGCAGTTCTTC.

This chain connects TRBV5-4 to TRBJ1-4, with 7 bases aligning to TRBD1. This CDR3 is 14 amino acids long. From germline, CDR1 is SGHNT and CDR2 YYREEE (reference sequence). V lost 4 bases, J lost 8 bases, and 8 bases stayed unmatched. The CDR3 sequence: CASSLRGQGEKLFF. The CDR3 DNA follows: TGTGCCAGCAGCCTGAGGGGGCAGGGGGAAAAACTGTTTTTT.

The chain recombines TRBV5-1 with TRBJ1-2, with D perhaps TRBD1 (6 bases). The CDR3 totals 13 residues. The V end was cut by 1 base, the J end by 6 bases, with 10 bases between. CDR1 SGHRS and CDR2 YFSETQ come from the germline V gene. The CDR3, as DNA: TGCGCCAGCAGCTTGACAGGGTATGATGGCTACACCTTC. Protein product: CASSLTGYDGYTF.

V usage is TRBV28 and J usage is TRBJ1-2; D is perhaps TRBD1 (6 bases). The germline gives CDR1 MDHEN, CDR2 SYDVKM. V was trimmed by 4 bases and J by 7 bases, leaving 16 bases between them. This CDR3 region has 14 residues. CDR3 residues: CASSSRGTPLGYTF. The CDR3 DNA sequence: TGTGCCAGCAGTTCCCGTGGGACACCCCTTGGCTACACCTTC.

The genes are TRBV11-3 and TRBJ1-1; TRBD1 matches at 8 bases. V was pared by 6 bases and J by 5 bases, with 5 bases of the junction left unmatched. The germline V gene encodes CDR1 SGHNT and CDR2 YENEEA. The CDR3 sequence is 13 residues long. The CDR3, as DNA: TGTGCCAGCAGATCTACAGGGGGAACTGAAGCTTTCTTT. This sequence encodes CASRSTGGTEAFF. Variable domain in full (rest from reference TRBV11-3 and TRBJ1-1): EAGVVQSPRYKIIEKKQPVAFWCNPISGHNTLYWYLQNLGQGPELLIRYENEEAVDDSQLPKDRFSAERLKGVDSTLKIQPAELGDSAVYLCASRSTGGTEAFFGQGTRLTVV.

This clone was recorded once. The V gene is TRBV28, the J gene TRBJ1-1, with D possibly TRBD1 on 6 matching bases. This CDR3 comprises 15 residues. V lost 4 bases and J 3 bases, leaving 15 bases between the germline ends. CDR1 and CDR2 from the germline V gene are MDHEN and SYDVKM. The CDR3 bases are TGTGCCAGCAGTTCCCCACAGGGTGGGTACACTGAAGCTTTCTTT. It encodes CASSSPQGGYTEAFF.

The CDR3, as DNA: TGTGCCAGCAGTTCTGTCGCGGGGTTTGGAAATCAGCCCCAGCATTTT. It encodes CASSSVAGFGNQPQHF. The chain recombines TRBV28 with TRBJ1-5; D is undetermined. CDR1 and CDR2 (germline): MDHEN, SYDVKM. CDR3 length: 16 amino acids. The germline V and J ends were trimmed by 4 bases and 4 bases, with 17 bases remaining between them.

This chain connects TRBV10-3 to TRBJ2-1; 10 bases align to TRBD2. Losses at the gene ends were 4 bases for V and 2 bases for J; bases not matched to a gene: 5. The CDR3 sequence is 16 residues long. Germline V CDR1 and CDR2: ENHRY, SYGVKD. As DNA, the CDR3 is TGTGCCATCAGTGGCGCTAGCGGGAGTACCTACAATGAGCAGTTCTTC. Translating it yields CAISGASGSTYNEQFF.

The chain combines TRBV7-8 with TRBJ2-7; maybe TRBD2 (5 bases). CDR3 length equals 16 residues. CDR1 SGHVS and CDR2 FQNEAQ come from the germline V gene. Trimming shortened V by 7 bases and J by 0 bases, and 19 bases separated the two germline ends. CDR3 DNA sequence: TGTGCCAGCAAAGAGGGCAACTCGGGCTCCTCCTACGAGCAGTACTTC. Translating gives CASKEGNSGSSYEQYF. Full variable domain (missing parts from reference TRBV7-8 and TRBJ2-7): GAGVSQSPRYKVAKRGQDVALRCDPISGHVSLFWYQQALGQGPEFLTYFQNEAQLDKSGLPSDRFFAERPEGSVSTLKIQRTQQEDSAVYLCASKEGNSGSSYEQYFGPGTRLTVT.

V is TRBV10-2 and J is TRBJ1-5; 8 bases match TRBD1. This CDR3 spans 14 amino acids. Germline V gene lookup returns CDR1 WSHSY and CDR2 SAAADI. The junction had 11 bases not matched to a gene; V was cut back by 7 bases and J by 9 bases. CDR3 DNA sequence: TGCGCCAGCACCCAAGGACAGGGACGTGGGCCCCAGCATTTT. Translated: CASTQGQGRGPQHF.

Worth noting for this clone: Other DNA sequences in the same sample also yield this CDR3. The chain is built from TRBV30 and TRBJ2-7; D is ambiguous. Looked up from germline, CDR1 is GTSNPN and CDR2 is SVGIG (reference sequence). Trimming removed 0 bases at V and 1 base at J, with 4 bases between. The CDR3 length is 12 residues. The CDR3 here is CAWSVGSYEQYF. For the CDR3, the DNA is TGTGCCTGGAGTGTCGGGTCCTACGAGCAGTACTTC.

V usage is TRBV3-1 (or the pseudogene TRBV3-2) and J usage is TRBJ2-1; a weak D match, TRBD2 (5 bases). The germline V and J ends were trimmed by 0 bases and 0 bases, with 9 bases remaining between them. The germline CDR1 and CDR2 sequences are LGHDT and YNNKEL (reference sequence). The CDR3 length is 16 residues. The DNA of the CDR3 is TGTGCCAGCAGCCAAGATCTGGGGAGCTCCTACAATGAGCAGTTCTTC. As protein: CASSQDLGSSYNEQFF.

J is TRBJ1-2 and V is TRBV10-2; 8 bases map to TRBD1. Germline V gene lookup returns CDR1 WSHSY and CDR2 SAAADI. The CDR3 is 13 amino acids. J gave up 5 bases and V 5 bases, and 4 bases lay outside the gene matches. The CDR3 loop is CASSLTGGYGYTF. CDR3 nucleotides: TGCGCCAGCAGTCTAACAGGGGGATATGGCTACACCTTC.

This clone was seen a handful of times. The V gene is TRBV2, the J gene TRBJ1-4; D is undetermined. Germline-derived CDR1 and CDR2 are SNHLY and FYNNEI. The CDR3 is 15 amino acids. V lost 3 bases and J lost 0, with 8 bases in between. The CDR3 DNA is TGTGCCAGCAGTGACCTTTTTGCAACTAATGAAAAACTGTTTTTT. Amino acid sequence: CASSDLFATNEKLFF.

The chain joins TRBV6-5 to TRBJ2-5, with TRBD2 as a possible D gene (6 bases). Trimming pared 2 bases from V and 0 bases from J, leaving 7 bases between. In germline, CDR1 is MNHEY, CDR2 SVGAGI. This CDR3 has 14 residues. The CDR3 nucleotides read TGTGCCAGCAGTTACCGGGACTACCAAGAGACCCAGTACTTC. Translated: CASSYRDYQETQYF.

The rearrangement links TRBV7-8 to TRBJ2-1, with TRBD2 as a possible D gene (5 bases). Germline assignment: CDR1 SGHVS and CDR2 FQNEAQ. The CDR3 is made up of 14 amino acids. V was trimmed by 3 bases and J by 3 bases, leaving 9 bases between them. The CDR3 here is CASSFWGDYNEQFF. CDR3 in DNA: TGTGCCAGCAGCTTTTGGGGAGACTACAATGAGCAGTTCTTC.

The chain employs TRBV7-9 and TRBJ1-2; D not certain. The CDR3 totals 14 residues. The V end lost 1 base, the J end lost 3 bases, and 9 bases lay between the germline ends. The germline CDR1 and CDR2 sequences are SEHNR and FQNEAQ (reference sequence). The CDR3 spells CASSLGVGDYGYTF. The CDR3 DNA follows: TGTGCCAGCAGCTTAGGAGTCGGGGACTATGGCTACACCTTC.

The CDR3 coding sequence is TGCGCCAGCAGCGCCGGACTAGCGGAAAGCACAGATACGCAGTATTTT. It specifies CASSAGLAESTDTQYF. The chain is built from TRBV5-1 and TRBJ2-3, with 10 positions matching TRBD2. J lost 0 bases, V lost 4 bases, and 5 bases had no gene match. Germline CDR1 and CDR2: SGHRS and YFSETQ. This CDR3 region has 16 residues.

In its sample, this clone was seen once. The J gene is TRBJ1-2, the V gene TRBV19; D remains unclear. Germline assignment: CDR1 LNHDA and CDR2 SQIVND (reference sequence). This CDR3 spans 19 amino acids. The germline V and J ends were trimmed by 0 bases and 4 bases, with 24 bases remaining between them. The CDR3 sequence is CASSIDHGSDYFITYGYTF. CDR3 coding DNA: TGTGCCAGTAGTATAGATCACGGCAGCGACTACTTTATCACCTATGGCTACACCTTC.

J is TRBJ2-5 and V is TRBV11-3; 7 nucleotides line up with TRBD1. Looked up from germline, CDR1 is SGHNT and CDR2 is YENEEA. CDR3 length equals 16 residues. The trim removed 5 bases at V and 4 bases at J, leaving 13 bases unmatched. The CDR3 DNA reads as TGTGCCAGCAGCCAAGGGACAGTCCTCTTTAGAGAGACCCAGTACTTC. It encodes CASSQGTVLFRETQYF.

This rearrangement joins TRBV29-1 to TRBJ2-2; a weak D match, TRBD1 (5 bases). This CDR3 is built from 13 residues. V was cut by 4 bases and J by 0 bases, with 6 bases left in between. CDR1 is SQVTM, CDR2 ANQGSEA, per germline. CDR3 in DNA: TGCAGCGTTGGGACAACGAACACCGGGGAGCTGTTTTTT. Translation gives CSVGTTNTGELFF.

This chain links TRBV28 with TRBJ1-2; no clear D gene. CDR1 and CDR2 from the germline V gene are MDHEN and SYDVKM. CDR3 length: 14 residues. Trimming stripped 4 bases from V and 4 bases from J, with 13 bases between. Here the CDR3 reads CASSWKQVTYGYTF. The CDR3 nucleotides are TGTGCCAGCAGTTGGAAGCAGGTTACCTATGGCTACACCTTC.